This paragraph covers one T cell receptor (beta chain) sequence. It has no known antigen specificity. No quality values exist for individual bases; no much larger clone is one base distant. The meaning of the sample's time point label: week 47, end of study. Every vaccine dose consisted of 300 ug of a 20-mer mutant IDH1 peptide in Montanide, administered subcutaneously together with topical imiquimod. Patients were given eight vaccinations, in weeks 1, 3, 5, 7, 11, 15, 19 and 23, which matched visits V03 through V10. All donors had newly diagnosed IDH1-mutant astrocytomas of WHO grade 3 or 4 that showed loss of nuclear ATRX. The samples were drawn from NOA16, a multicentre, single-arm, open-label phase I trial in Germany that tested a mutant IDH1 peptide vaccine in humans for the first time. Genomic DNA for TCRB sequencing was extracted from EDTA blood using the DNeasy Blood and Tissue Kit. The sample originates from a study of a mutant IDH1 vaccine in newly diagnosed glioma (dated by TCRdb to 2020 to 2022). At the level of the whole study: In the chemotherapy-containing groups, vaccination started alongside temozolomide cycles, whereas in patients who had radiotherapy alone it started 4-6 weeks after radiotherapy. Of the 30 or so patients who were treated, around 60% were male and roughly 38% were female, and the mean age was around 40 years. Prior to enrollment, standard therapy consisting of radiotherapy alone, temozolomide alone, or radiochemotherapy with temozolomide had been administered to patients, with the combination being received by most patients. The week-35 safety follow-up was designated visit V12, and the week-47 end of study was designated visit V13. Six visits were used for peripheral blood collection: V03 (baseline), V05, V07, V10, V12 and V13. For exploratory analyses, fewer than 30 treated patients had longitudinal TCRB deep sequencing done wherever samples were available. Study-wide conclusions, independent of this receptor: Selection of PBMC samples for TCRB deep sequencing was based on availability. Changes in the top peripheral T cell clonotypes picked up by TCRB sequencing did not appear to be linked to pseudoprogression. Immune responses induced by the vaccine were seen in over 80% of patients across multiple MHC alleles. The authors noted that analyses of patient blood samples could not be reproduced because of sample limitations.

V is pared back by 9 bases and J by 4 bases, with 10 bases lying between the germline termini. From a lookup of the germline V gene, CDR1 and CDR2 are SNHLY and FYNNEI. The CDR3 sequence holds 12 residues, the cysteine and phenylalanine included. The kept DNA is CDR3 alone, 36 bases in frame from the first base. The library came from the immunoSEQ multiplex PCR assay. Following the manufacturer's protocol, the hsTCRB Kit was used to amplify rearranged TCR beta chain sequences. An Illumina MiSeq was used to sequence the TCRB libraries. On the authors' methods: The kit vendor's proprietary platform handled demultiplexing, trimming and gene mapping. The source is immuneACCESS, and TCRdb retained only in-frame sequences with V and J called. Part of the clones is not carried over; for the studies checked, unresolved V genes explain less than half of this, and the remainder is unexplained. V and J calls and clone size are as listed in that table; D and trimming were resolved from the DNA. The sample table shows over 50,000 clones, and approximately 76% are seen once. The ten largest account for around 4.6% of the sample.

The material was PBMCs, obtained from a glioma patient whose treatment included an IDH1 peptide vaccine. This TCR was recovered from a woman aged 40 to 49 with glioma. Some clones in this sample may be carry-over from other donors' samples. Recombination linked TRBV2 to TRBJ1-3, and the D gene may be TRBD1, 6 bases matching. CDR3 sequence: CASTGLGNTIYF. The base sequence is TGTGCCAGTACAGGGCTCGGAAACACCATATATTTT.